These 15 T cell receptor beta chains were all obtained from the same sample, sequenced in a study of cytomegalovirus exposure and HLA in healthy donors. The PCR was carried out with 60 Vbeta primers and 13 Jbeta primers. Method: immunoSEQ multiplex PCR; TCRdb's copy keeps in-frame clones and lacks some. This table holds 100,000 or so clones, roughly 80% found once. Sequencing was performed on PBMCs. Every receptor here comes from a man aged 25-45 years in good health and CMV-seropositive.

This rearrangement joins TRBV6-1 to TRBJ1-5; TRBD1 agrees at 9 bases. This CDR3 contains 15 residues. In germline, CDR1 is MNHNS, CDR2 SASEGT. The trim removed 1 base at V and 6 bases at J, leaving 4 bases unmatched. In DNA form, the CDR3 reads TGTGCCAGCAGTGAAGGGACAGGGGTCACTCAGCCCCAGCATTTT. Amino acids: CASSEGTGVTQPQHF.

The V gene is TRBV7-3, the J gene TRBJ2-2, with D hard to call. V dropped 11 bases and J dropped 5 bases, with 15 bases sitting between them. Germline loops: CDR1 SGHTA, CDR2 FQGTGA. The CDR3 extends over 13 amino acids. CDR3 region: CARQALRTGELFF. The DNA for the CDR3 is TGTGCCCGCCAAGCGCTCCGTACCGGGGAGCTGTTTTTT.

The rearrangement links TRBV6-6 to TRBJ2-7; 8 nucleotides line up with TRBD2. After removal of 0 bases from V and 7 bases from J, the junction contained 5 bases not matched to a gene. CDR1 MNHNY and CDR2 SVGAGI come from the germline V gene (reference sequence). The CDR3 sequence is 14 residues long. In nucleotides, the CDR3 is TGTGCCAGCAGTTACTCGCGGGGGGCGGAGGAGCAGTACTTC. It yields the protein CASSYSRGAEEQYF.

The CDR3 DNA sequence: TGTGCCAGCAACGCAGGAATACTGACCGGGGAGCTGTTTTTT. Encoded protein: CASNAGILTGELFF. This chain joins TRBV7-6 and TRBJ2-2; D is ambiguous. Trimming removed 7 bases at V and 5 bases at J, with 14 bases between. The CDR3 consists of 14 residues. Germline lookup yields CDR1 SGHVS and CDR2 FNYEAQ.

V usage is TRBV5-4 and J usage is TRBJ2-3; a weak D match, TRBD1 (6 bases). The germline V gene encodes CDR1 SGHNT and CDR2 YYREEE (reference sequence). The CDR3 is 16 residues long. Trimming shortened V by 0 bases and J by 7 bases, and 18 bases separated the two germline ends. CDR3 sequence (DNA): TGTGCCAGCAGCTTGGATGTGGGGGCCCCGATTTATACGCAGTATTTT. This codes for CASSLDVGAPIYTQYF.

CDR3 loop: CASTGSYEQYF. The CDR3 nucleotides read TGTGCCAGCACAGGCTCCTACGAGCAGTACTTC. The chain combines TRBV6-5 with TRBJ2-7, with D hard to call. The V and J ends lost 7 bases and 0 bases respectively, with 4 bases between them. Germline lookup yields CDR1 MNHEY and CDR2 SVGAGI. The CDR3 consists of 11 residues.

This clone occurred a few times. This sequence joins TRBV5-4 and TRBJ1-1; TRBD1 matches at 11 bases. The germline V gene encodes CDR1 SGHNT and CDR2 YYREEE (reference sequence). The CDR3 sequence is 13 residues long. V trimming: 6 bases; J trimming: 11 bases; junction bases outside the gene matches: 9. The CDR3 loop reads CASTSDRGLTAFF. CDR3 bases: TGTGCCAGCACCTCGGACAGGGGGCTTACGGCTTTCTTT.

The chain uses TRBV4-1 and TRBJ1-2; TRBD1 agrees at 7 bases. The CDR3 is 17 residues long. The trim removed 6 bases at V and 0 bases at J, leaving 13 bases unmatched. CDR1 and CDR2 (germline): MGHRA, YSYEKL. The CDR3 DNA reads TGCGCCAGCAGTCCAGGGGGTAGGCCTCGAACTAACTATGGCTACACCTTC. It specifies CASSPGGRPRTNYGYTF.

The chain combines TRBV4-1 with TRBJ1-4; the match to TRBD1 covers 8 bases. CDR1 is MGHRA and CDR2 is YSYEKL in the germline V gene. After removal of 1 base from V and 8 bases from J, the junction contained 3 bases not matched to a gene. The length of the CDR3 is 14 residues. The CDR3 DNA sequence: TGCGCCAGCAGCCAAGTGTCAGGGGGCGAAAAACTGTTTTTT. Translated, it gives CASSQVSGGEKLFF.

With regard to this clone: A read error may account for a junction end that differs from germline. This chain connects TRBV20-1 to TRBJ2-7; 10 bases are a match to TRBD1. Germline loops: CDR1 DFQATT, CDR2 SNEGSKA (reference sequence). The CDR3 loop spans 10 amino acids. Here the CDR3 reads CSARADRGYF. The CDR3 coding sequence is TGCAGTGCTCGCGCGGACAGGGGGTATTTC.

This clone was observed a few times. The CDR3 DNA reads as TGTGCCAGCAGTGAAGGACAGAGGAACACCGGGGAGCTGTTTTTT. Its protein product is CASSEGQRNTGELFF. The gene calls are TRBV2 and TRBJ2-2, with D tentatively TRBD1 (5 bases). Trimming stripped 1 base from V and 1 base from J, with 7 bases between. The CDR3 spans 15 residues. Germline lookup yields CDR1 SNHLY and CDR2 FYNNEI.

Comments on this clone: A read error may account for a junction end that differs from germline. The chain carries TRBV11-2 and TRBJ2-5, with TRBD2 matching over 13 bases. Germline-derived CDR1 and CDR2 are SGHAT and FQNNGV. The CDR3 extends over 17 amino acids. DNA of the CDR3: TGTGCCAGCAGCATAGAAGCACTAGCGGGGGGGCCAGAGACCCAGTACTTC. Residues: CASSIEALAGGPETQYF.

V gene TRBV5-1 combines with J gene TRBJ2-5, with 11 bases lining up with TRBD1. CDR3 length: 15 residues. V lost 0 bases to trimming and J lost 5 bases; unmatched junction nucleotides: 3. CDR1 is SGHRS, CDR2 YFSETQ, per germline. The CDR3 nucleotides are TGCGCCAGCAGCTTGGCGGGACAGGGGGGGGAGACCCAGTACTTC. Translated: CASSLAGQGGETQYF.

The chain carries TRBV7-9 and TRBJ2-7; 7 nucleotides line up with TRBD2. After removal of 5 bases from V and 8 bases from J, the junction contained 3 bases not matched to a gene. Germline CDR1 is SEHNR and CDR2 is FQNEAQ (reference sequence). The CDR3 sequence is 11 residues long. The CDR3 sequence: CASSGGGQQYF. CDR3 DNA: TGTGCCAGCAGCGGCGGGGGACAGCAGTACTTC.

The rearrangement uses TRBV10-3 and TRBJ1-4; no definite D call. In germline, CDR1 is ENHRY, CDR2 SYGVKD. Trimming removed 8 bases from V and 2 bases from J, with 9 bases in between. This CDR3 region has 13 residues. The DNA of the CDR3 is TGTGCCATCGCGGGGAGTACTAATGAAAAACTGTTTTTT. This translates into CAIAGSTNEKLFF.